This TCR beta chain comes out of a study of shared clonotypes between healthy human individuals. Looking at the study overall: Per donor, CD8 memory used one plate, CD8 naive used two, CD4 memory used three and CD4 naive used three.

CDR1 MNHEY and CDR2 SMNVEV come from the germline V gene (reference sequence). The CDR3 is 13 residues long. J gave up 7 bases and V 3 bases, and 5 bases lay outside the gene matches. As handled by the study authors: Junction-only sequences produced by ImmunoSEQ had no quality scores, so filtering differed. Produced via immunoSEQ multiplex PCR; TCRdb's table is partial and in-frame only. V and J calls and clone size are those listed in that table; D and trimming were worked out from the DNA. The sample lists some 1,900,000 clones, approximately 95% seen once, with 1% to 1.5% in the top ten. It was CD45RO-negative cells, positively selected for CCR7, that made up naive CD8 cells, with terminally differentiated effector memory CD45RA+ cells excluded. Study observations and caveats: Compared with memory subsets, naive subsets generally had larger estimated richness. Non-shared clonotypes displayed generation probabilities falling below those of clonotypes present in all four donors.

As regards this clone: The antigen remains unidentified.

The source is a man between 18 and 29 years old in good health. Sequencing was performed on naive CD8+ T cells sorted from blood. V gene TRBV27 combines with J gene TRBJ2-7; TRBD1 matches at 8 bases. The CDR3 coding sequence is TGTGCCAGCAGTTTTGGACAGGGCAAAGAGCAGTACTTC. Encoded protein: CASSFGQGKEQYF.